A selection of T cell receptor beta chains follows, all from one sample in a study of T cell responses to AZD1222 COVID-19 vaccine. This table comes from immunoSEQ multiplex PCR, and its TCRdb copy is limited to in-frame clones, with some not included. The sample has 150,000 to 200,000 clones; roughly 94% are singletons. Sequencing was performed on peripheral blood, taken 28 days after the second AZD1222 dose. The receptors stem from an adult who received the AZD1222 COVID-19 vaccine. The CDR3 runs from the conserved cysteine through the conserved F or W. A D gene is named only where the DNA matches it firmly. Some rows mark clone size as missing; the rest say once, few, many or name a class of expanded clone.

>NA|TRBJ1-5|TRBV28|NA
CASSPGTSNQPQHF
TGTGCCAGCAGCCCCGGGACAAGCAATCAGCCCCAGCATTTT
>NA|TRBJ1-5|TRBV5-5|few
CASSLESVPQHF
TGTGCCAGCAGCTTGGAAAGCGTGCCCCAGCATTTT
>TRBD1|TRBJ2-7|TRBV4-3|NA
CASSQDPHRGPHYEQYF
TGCGCCAGCAGCCAAGATCCCCACAGGGGTCCCCACTACGAGCAGTACTTC
>NA|TRBJ1-2|TRBV7-2|NA
CASSSLGNYGYTF
TGTGCCAGCAGCTCGCTCGGGAACTATGGCTACACCTTC
>NA|TRBJ2-5|TRBV9|few
CASSLRGQETQYF
TGTGCCAGCAGCCTGAGGGGCCAAGAGACCCAGTACTTC
>NA|TRBJ1-1|TRBV5-6|NA
CASSFSTGLGEAFF
TGTGCCAGCAGCTTTTCCACAGGGCTGGGTGAAGCTTTCTTT
>TRBD1|TRBJ1-2|TRBV24-1|NA
CATSDIRQGVYGYTF
TGTGCCACCAGTGATATTCGACAGGGGGTGTATGGCTACACCTTC
>NA|TRBJ2-7|TRBV30|NA
CAWSVMGNYEQYF
TGTGCCTGGAGTGTCATGGGAAACTACGAGCAGTACTTC
>NA|TRBJ1-5|TRBV16|NA
CASSQSRGNQPQHF
TGTGCCAGCAGCCAAAGTCGGGGAAATCAGCCCCAGCATTTT
>NA|TRBJ2-7|TRBV27|NA
CASSFGGFPSYEQYF
TGTGCCAGCAGTTTCGGAGGTTTCCCCTCCTACGAGCAGTACTTC
>NA|TRBJ2-3|TRBV12-3/TRBV12-4|NA
CASSFHSTDTQYF
TGTGCCAGCAGTTTTCATAGCACAGATACGCAGTATTTT
>NA|TRBJ1-6|TRBV6-5|NA
CATWAGNAYNSPLHF
TGTGCCACCTGGGCAGGGAACGCCTATAATTCACCCCTCCACTTT
>NA|TRBJ2-1|TRBV10-3|once
CAISEGAGITYNEQFF
TGTGCCATCAGTGAGGGGGCAGGGATAACCTACAATGAGCAGTTCTTC
>NA|TRBJ1-3|TRBV12-3/TRBV12-4|NA
CASSSTVEDTIYF
TGTGCCAGCAGCTCGACCGTCGAGGACACCATATATTTT
>TRBD2|TRBJ2-1|TRBV6-2/TRBV6-3|NA
CASSYLAPFPLAGLYNEQFF
TGTGCCAGCAGTTACCTCGCCCCCTTTCCACTAGCGGGCCTCTACAATGAGCAGTTCTTC
>TRBD1|TRBJ1-1|TRBV29-1|NA
CSVGRGPTEAFF
TGCAGCGTTGGGAGGGGGCCCACTGAAGCTTTCTTT
>NA|TRBJ1-1|TRBV4-1|NA
CASSQLQGSGATEAFF
TGCGCCAGCAGCCAACTACAGGGATCGGGGGCTACTGAAGCTTTCTTT
>TRBD1|TRBJ1-5|TRBV29-1|NA
CSVLGQGNQPQHF
TGCAGCGTGCTAGGACAGGGGAATCAGCCCCAGCATTTT
>NA|TRBJ1-3|TRBV7-9|NA
CASSTGTRLTGNTIYF
TGTGCCAGCAGCACCGGGACCCGGTTGACTGGAAACACCATATATTTT
>NA|TRBJ1-4|TRBV6-5|once
CASSESGSREKLFF
TGTGCCAGCAGCGAGTCAGGGTCACGAGAAAAACTGTTTTTT
>NA|TRBJ1-6|TRBV23-1|NA
CASSQPRGGLPYSPLHF
TGCGCCAGCAGTCAACCCCGGGGGGGGCTCCCGTATTCACCCCTCCACTTT
>TRBD1|TRBJ1-1|TRBV2|once
CASSSGTGGGDTEAFF
TGTGCCAGCAGTTCCGGGACAGGTGGAGGGGACACTGAAGCTTTCTTT
>NA|TRBJ1-5|TRBV7-2|NA
CASSHGQHSNQPQHF
TGTGCCAGCAGCCATGGACAGCATAGCAATCAGCCCCAGCATTTT
>TRBD2|TRBJ2-1|TRBV6-2/TRBV6-3|NA
CASSYGLAGHPGAYNEQFF
TGTGCCAGCAGTTACGGTCTAGCGGGACATCCTGGGGCCTACAATGAGCAGTTCTTC
>NA|TRBJ1-1|TRBV5-6|once
CASSLEALYTEAFF
TGTGCCAGCAGCTTGGAAGCTCTGTATACTGAAGCTTTCTTT
>NA|TRBJ2-3|TRBV5-1|NA
CASSLAGRIADTQYF
TGCGCCAGCAGCTTGGCAGGTAGGATTGCAGATACGCAGTATTTT
>TRBD1|TRBJ2-5|TRBV6-2/TRBV6-3|NA
CASSYRDRVAQYF
TGTGCCAGCAGTTACCGGGACAGAGTGGCCCAGTACTTC
>NA|TRBJ2-7|TRBV28|NA
CASTARVHEQYF
TGTGCCAGCACCGCTCGCGTCCACGAGCAGTACTTC
>TRBD1|TRBJ2-2|TRBV6-1|NA
CASSEAMGTGKNTGELFF
TGTGCCAGCAGTGAAGCGATGGGGACAGGGAAGAACACCGGGGAGCTGTTTTTT
>TRBD2|TRBJ2-1|TRBV3-1/TRBV3-2|NA
CASSPRAERGLGNEQFF
TGTGCCAGCAGCCCTCGCGCGGAGCGGGGCTTGGGCAATGAGCAGTTCTTC
>TRBD2|TRBJ2-2|TRBV9|NA
CASSVEAGGLAANTGELFF
TGTGCCAGCAGCGTAGAGGCCGGGGGACTAGCGGCGAACACCGGGGAGCTGTTTTTT
>NA|TRBJ2-1|TRBV6-5|NA
CASSRLRYNEQFF
TGTGCCAGCAGCCGACTTCGCTACAATGAGCAGTTCTTC
>NA|TRBJ2-7|TRBV7-9|few
CASSSQNYYEQYF
TGTGCCAGCAGCTCCCAGAACTATTACGAGCAGTACTTC
>NA|TRBJ1-2|TRBV7-9|NA
CASIIIPGISQGYTF
TGTGCCAGCATCATTATCCCTGGGATAAGCCAGGGCTACACCTTC
>TRBD1|TRBJ1-2|TRBV7-2|NA
CASTLRARQGVYGYTF
TGTGCCAGCACCCTAAGGGCCCGGCAGGGGGTCTATGGCTACACCTTC
>NA|TRBJ1-4|TRBV7-3|NA
CASSPLRGATNEKLFF
TGTGCCAGCAGCCCCCTACGGGGGGCAACTAATGAAAAACTGTTTTTT